A single sample is the source of the 13 T cell receptor beta chains below, sequenced in a study of blood T cell repertoires in COVID-19. The protocol was immunoSEQ multiplex PCR, while the TCRdb copy is restricted to in-frame clones and leaves out a portion. This sample carries around 700,000 clones, 85% to 90% of them seen once, and the ten largest clones take under 0.3%. Sample: peripheral blood. These TCRs come from a woman aged 18-30 years with acute or convalescent COVID-19.

The chain carries TRBV11-2 and TRBJ1-1; 7 bases align to TRBD1. The CDR3 totals 15 residues. CDR1 and CDR2 (germline): SGHAT, FQNNGV. J gave up 5 bases and V 3 bases, and 9 bases lay outside the gene matches. The CDR3: CASSFLTGSGTEAFF. The DNA of the CDR3 is TGTGCCAGCAGCTTCTTGACAGGGTCGGGGACTGAAGCTTTCTTT.

The chain carries TRBV9 and TRBJ2-1; 7 positions match TRBD2. The CDR3 spans 17 residues. V was pared by 4 bases and J by 8 bases, with 18 bases of the junction left unmatched. CDR1 is SGDLS, CDR2 YYNGEE, per germline. CDR3 sequence reads: CASSQEAASGAIDEQFF. CDR3 DNA: TGTGCCAGCAGCCAGGAGGCGGCTAGCGGAGCCATAGATGAGCAGTTCTTC.

This chain uses TRBV4-3 with TRBJ2-7; no clear D. Germline-derived CDR1 and CDR2 are LGHNA and YSLEER. This CDR3 comprises 14 residues. Trimming stripped 2 bases from V and 6 bases from J, with 14 bases between. The CDR3 is CASSQSPTGFEQYF. The CDR3 coding sequence is TGCGCCAGCAGCCAATCTCCCACGGGTTTCGAGCAGTACTTC.

The V call is TRBV11-2, the J call TRBJ1-2; no firm D call. Trimming took off 2 bases at V and 5 bases at J, with 9 bases between the two ends. The CDR3 loop spans 13 amino acids. CDR1 is SGHAT, CDR2 FQNNGV, per germline. CDR3 loop: CASSLSGLYGYTF. As DNA, the CDR3 is TGTGCCAGCAGCTTATCAGGCCTATATGGCTACACCTTC. Drawing the rest from reference TRBV11-2 and TRBJ1-2, the complete variable domain is EAGVAQSPRYKIIEKRQSVAFWCNPISGHATLYWYQQILGQGPKLLIQFQNNGVVDDSQLPKDRFSAERLKGVDSTLKIQPAKLEDSAVYLCASSLSGLYGYTFGSGTRLTVV.

The sample holds a few counts of this clone. The chain is built from TRBV20-1 and TRBJ1-5, with 7 nucleotides matching TRBD1. Germline V gene data show CDR1 as DFQATT and CDR2 as SNEGSKA (reference sequence). After removal of 3 bases from V and 2 bases from J, the junction contained 10 bases not matched to a gene. The CDR3 is 16 amino acids. CDR3 protein: CSASLDQGGGNQPQHF. CDR3 bases: TGCAGTGCTAGTCTCGATCAGGGGGGAGGCAATCAGCCCCAGCATTTT.

The chain couples TRBV6-2 or TRBV6-3 to TRBJ1-3, with D possibly TRBD1 on 5 matching bases. The germline CDR1 and CDR2 sequences are MNHEY and SVGEGT. The CDR3 is 15 amino acids. Trimming took off 2 bases at V and 4 bases at J, with 12 bases between the two ends. In DNA form, the CDR3 reads TGTGCCAGCAGTTACGGGGCCGGCGCGGGAAACACCATATATTTT. This gives the protein CASSYGAGAGNTIYF.

The genes are TRBV9 and TRBJ2-2; 9 bases are shared with TRBD2. Germline V CDR1 and CDR2: SGDLS, YYNGEE. Trimming took 1 base from V and 1 from J; bases not matched to a gene: 2. This CDR3 spans 16 amino acids. Here the CDR3 reads CASSVPLAGNTGELFF. The CDR3, as DNA: TGTGCCAGCAGCGTACCACTAGCGGGGAACACCGGGGAGCTGTTTTTT.

This clone was detected only a few times. The chain links TRBV10-3 to TRBJ1-4; D unresolved. The CDR3 loop spans 15 amino acids. V lost 3 bases, J lost 0 bases, and 8 bases lay in between. The germline gives CDR1 ENHRY, CDR2 SYGVKD. CDR3 region: CAISEKLPTNEKLFF. CDR3 DNA: TGTGCCATCAGTGAAAAGCTTCCAACTAATGAAAAACTGTTTTTT.

This clone has just one count. V usage is TRBV2 and J usage is TRBJ2-1, with TRBD1 identical over 11 bases. The V segment lost 8 bases and the J segment 16 bases; nucleotides outside the gene matches: 16. Germline V gene sequence: CDR1 SNHLY, CDR2 FYNNEI. The CDR3 runs 14 residues. The CDR3 protein is CASSRIGTGGSRFF. Written as DNA, the CDR3 is TGTGCCAGCTCTCGGATAGGGACAGGGGGTAGTCGATTCTTC.

J is TRBJ1-4 and V is TRBV15, with 7 bases fitting TRBD1. The trim removed 3 bases at V and 0 bases at J, leaving 4 bases unmatched. CDR1 is LNHNV, CDR2 YYDKDF, per germline (reference sequence). The CDR3 length is 16 residues. The CDR3 DNA sequence: TGTGCCACCAGCAGGCCAGGACAGGCAACTAATGAAAAACTGTTTTTT. This codes for CATSRPGQATNEKLFF.

The gene calls are TRBV18 and TRBJ1-1, with no clear D. Trimming stripped 2 bases from V and 5 bases from J, with 12 bases between. This CDR3 contains 14 residues. Germline V CDR1 and CDR2: KGHSH, LQKENI. The CDR3 nucleotides read TGTGCCAGCTCACCAGTTGGTTACTGGACTGAAGCTTTCTTT. Translating gives CASSPVGYWTEAFF.

V gene TRBV30 combines with J gene TRBJ2-1; no clear D gene. The germline gives CDR1 GTSNPN, CDR2 SVGIG (reference sequence). Between the trimmed V and J ends, which lost 1 base and 3 bases, there was a span of 4 bases. This CDR3 contains 12 residues. The CDR3 DNA reads as TGTGCCTGGAGTGCGGGCTACAATGAGCAGTTCTTC. Protein: CAWSAGYNEQFF.

The genes are TRBV15 and TRBJ1-4, with 7 bases that match TRBD1. The V segment lost 3 bases and the J segment 4 bases; nucleotides outside the gene matches: 5. Germline assignment: CDR1 LNHNV and CDR2 YYDKDF (reference sequence). The CDR3 covers 15 residues. In nucleotides, the CDR3 is TGTGCCACCAGCAGGGAGGGACAGCTTAATGAAAAACTGTTTTTT. Its translation: CATSREGQLNEKLFF.